The 16 T cell receptor beta chains reported below all come from one sample, sequenced in a study of T-cell memory formation after mild COVID-19. TCRdb ran MiXCR on the 5' RACE reads and lists one entry per CDR3 protein. The repertoire includes hundreds of thousands of distinct CDR3 sequences, 20% of them detected once, and around 8% sits in the top ten. The sample was PBMCs or a T cell subset sorted from them (not recorded which). These receptors were obtained from an adult woman who had mild COVID-19 (a few samples of this study predate the infection). Cell type and time point are not known.

The V call is TRBV2, the J call TRBJ2-3, with D perhaps being TRBD1 or TRBD2 (5 bases each). Between the trimmed V and J ends, which lost 4 bases and 5 bases, there was a span of 10 bases. This CDR3 spans 13 amino acids. CDR1 SNHLY and CDR2 FYNNEI come from the germline V gene. The CDR3 DNA reads TGTGCCAGCAGTGGGGGACGTTTAGATACGCAGTATTTT. Its translation is CASSGGRLDTQYF.

This chain uses TRBV6-2 or TRBV6-3 with TRBJ2-5; D gene ambiguous. The CDR3 totals 14 residues. V lost 5 bases and J lost 0, with 10 bases in between. CDR1 and CDR2 from the germline V gene are MNHEY and SVGEGT. The CDR3, as DNA: TGTGCCAGCAGTACCCTGGTGGACCAAGAGACCCAGTACTTC. It is translated as CASSTLVDQETQYF.

As to this clonotype: The junction does not match germline at one end; this may be a read error. This chain joins TRBV9 and TRBJ2-7, with 9 bases fitting TRBD2. The V gene's germline CDR1 is SGDLS and CDR2 YYNGEE. The CDR3 length is 13 residues. CDR3 in amino acids: CASSGRWVGEQYF. DNA for the CDR3: TGTGCCAGTAGCGGGAGATGGGTAGGCGAGCAGTACTTC.

This clonotype was seen a handful of times. This rearrangement joins TRBV7-2 to TRBJ1-1; the match to TRBD1 covers 8 bases. Germline CDR1 is SGHTA and CDR2 is FQGNSA. V was clipped by 0 bases and J by 2 bases; unmatched bases: 2. The CDR3 runs 15 residues. In DNA, the CDR3 is TGTGCCAGCAGCTTAGCCGACAGGGGAAACACTGAAGCTTTCTTT. The encoded protein is CASSLADRGNTEAFF.

The chain employs TRBV7-6 and TRBJ2-5; 8 bases are shared with TRBD1. Germline V gene lookup returns CDR1 SGHVS and CDR2 FNYEAQ. The CDR3 runs to 15 residues. The trim removed 1 base at V and 4 bases at J, leaving 5 bases unmatched. The CDR3 DNA is TGTGCCAGCAGCTTAGGTGGCAGGGGGCCAGAGACCCAGTACTTC. This codes for CASSLGGRGPETQYF.

DNA of the CDR3: TGCAGTGTCGAATACGGCGGGAGTTTCACAGATACGCAGTATTTT. It translates to CSVEYGGSFTDTQYF. V gene TRBV20-1 combines with J gene TRBJ2-3; 7 nucleotides line up with TRBD2. Germline assignment: CDR1 DFQATT and CDR2 SNEGSKA (reference sequence). CDR3 size: 15 residues. Germline trimming cut 7 bases from V and 2 bases from J; bases unmatched to any gene: 12.

This clonotype was picked up a small number of times. The rearrangement links TRBV4-3 to TRBJ1-1; weak D call: TRBD1 (5 bases). Trimming cost V 3 bases and J 8 bases, with 19 bases left between them. The CDR3 has 15 residues. Germline V gives CDR1 LGHNA, CDR2 YSLEER. CDR3 in DNA: TGCGCCAGCAGCCACACGGCGGGGGGAACGGGCGAAGCTTTCTTT. It specifies CASSHTAGGTGEAFF.

This chain connects TRBV12-3 or TRBV12-4 to TRBJ1-6; 8 bases align to TRBD1. Trimming at V came to 7 bases and at J to 8 bases, leaving 7 bases not matched to a gene. The CDR3 is 14 amino acids. CDR3 coding DNA: TGTGCCAGCAAGCACAGGGGGAGGCATTCACCCCTCCACTTT. It yields the protein CASKHRGRHSPLHF.

The chain employs TRBV9 and TRBJ2-5; D is perhaps TRBD2 (6 bases). Germline V gene sequence: CDR1 SGDLS, CDR2 YYNGEE. This CDR3 has 16 amino acids. Trimming cost V 0 bases and J 0 bases, with 12 bases left between them. The CDR3 DNA is TGTGCCAGCAGCGTAGAACCAGCGGGCTACCAAGAGACCCAGTACTTC. Translated, it gives CASSVEPAGYQETQYF.

This clonotype was seen just once. The genes are TRBV18 and TRBJ2-2, with D perhaps assigned TRBD1 or TRBD2 (6 bases each). This CDR3 has 15 residues. V lost 4 bases and J 5 bases, leaving 14 bases between the germline ends. Germline CDR1 reads KGHSH; CDR2 reads LQKENI. The DNA for the CDR3 is TGTGCCAGCTCACTACGGGGGCCCGGGACCGGGGAGCTGTTTTTT. The encoded protein is CASSLRGPGTGELFF.

The chain links TRBV20-1 to TRBJ2-1; tentatively, D is TRBD2 (5 bases). The CDR3 is made up of 11 amino acids. Trimming stripped 5 bases from V and 11 bases from J, with 13 bases between. Germline V CDR1 and CDR2: DFQATT, SNEGSKA (reference sequence). The CDR3 region is CSAESGPKQFF. CDR3 nucleotide sequence: TGCAGTGCTGAAAGCGGACCTAAGCAGTTCTTC.

This clonotype turned up a few times. The V and J genes are TRBV12-3 or TRBV12-4 and TRBJ1-4, with unresolved D. The CDR3 runs 12 residues. With 7 bases removed from V and 8 bases from J, the gap between germline ends came to 11 bases. CDR3 sequence: CASTIGWEKLFF. Here the CDR3 DNA reads TGTGCCAGCACCATTGGCTGGGAAAAACTGTTTTTT.

This clonotype was detected a few times. The V gene is TRBV9, the J gene TRBJ2-3; D possibly corresponds to TRBD1 (5 bases). Per germline, CDR1 SGDLS and CDR2 YYNGEE. V lost 3 bases and J 6 bases, leaving 8 bases between the germline ends. The CDR3 length is 12 residues. The CDR3 nucleotides are TGTGCCAGCAGCGACTCAGGGGATACGCAGTATTTT. Amino acid sequence: CASSDSGDTQYF.

The chain recombines TRBV27 with TRBJ1-1; no clear D gene. The CDR3 totals 13 residues. Trimming left V 10 bases short and J 0 bases short, with 12 bases between. CDR1 is MNHEY, CDR2 SMNVEV, per germline (reference sequence). The CDR3 bases are TGTGCCACCGCCCCCCTTATGAACACTGAAGCTTTCTTT. Translated: CATAPLMNTEAFF.

The chain joins TRBV12-3 or TRBV12-4 to TRBJ1-2, with TRBD1 matching over 10 bases. Trimming took 4 bases from V and 2 from J; bases not matched to a gene: 7. The CDR3 is 16 amino acids. In DNA form, the CDR3 reads TGTGCCAGCAGTTCCCCCGGGACAGGGGAGAACTATGGCTACACCTTC. Its translation is CASSSPGTGENYGYTF.

DNA for the CDR3: TGTGCCACCAGTGATCCCCAACTTAGACAGGAGGACAATGAGCAGTTCTTC. Protein: CATSDPQLRQEDNEQFF. This chain links TRBV24-1 with TRBJ2-1; weak D call: TRBD1 (6 bases). Trimming removed 3 bases at V and 5 bases at J, with 19 bases between. Germline V CDR1 and CDR2: KGHDR, SFDVKD. CDR3 length: 17 amino acids.